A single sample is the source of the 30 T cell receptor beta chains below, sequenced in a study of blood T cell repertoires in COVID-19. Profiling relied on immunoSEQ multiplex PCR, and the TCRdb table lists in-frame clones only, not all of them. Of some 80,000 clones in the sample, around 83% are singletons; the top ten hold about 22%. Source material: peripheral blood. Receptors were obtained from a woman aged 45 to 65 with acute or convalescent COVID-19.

In DNA form, the CDR3 reads TGTGCCAGCAGGCGGGGGGCTGAGGAAAAACTGTTTTTT. This codes for CASRRGAEEKLFF. J is TRBJ1-4 and V is TRBV7-9, with D perhaps matching TRBD1 (6 bases). V lost 6 bases and J 8 bases, leaving 13 bases between the germline ends. Germline V gene data show CDR1 as SEHNR and CDR2 as FQNEAQ (reference sequence). CDR3 size: 13 residues. Together with reference TRBV7-9 and TRBJ1-4, the CDR3 gives the full variable domain: DTGVSQNPRHKITKRGQNVTFRCDPISEHNRLYWYRQTLGQGPEFLTYFQNEAQLEKSRLLSDRFSAERPKGSFSTLEIQRTEQGDSAMYLCASRRGAEEKLFFGSGTQLSVL.

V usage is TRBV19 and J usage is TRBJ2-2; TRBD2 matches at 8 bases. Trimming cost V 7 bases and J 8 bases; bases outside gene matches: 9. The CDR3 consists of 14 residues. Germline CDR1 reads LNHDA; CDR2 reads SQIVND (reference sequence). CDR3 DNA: TGTGCCAGTAAGGGCGGGGGGACGCCTGGGGAGCTGTTTTTT. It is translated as CASKGGGTPGELFF.

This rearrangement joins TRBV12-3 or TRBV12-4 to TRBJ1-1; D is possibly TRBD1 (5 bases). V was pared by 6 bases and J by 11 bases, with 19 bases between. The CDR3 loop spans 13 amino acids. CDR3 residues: CASSQAGGVGAFF. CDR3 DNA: TGTGCCAGCAGCCAAGCGGGGGGAGTCGGGGCTTTCTTT.

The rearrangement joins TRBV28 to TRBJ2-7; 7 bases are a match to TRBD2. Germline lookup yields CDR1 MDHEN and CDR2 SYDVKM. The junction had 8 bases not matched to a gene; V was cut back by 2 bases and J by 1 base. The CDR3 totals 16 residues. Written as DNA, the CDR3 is TGTGCCAGCAGTTTAGGGGCCCAGCGGGGTTCCTACGAGCAGTACTTC. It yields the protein CASSLGAQRGSYEQYF.

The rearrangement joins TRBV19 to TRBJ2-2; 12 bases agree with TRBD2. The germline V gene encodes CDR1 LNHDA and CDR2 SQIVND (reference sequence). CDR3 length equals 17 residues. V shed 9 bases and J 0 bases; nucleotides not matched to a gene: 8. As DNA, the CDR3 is TGTGCCAGCCGTGGGCTAGCGGGGGGGCCGAACACCGGGGAGCTGTTTTTT. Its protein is CASRGLAGGPNTGELFF.

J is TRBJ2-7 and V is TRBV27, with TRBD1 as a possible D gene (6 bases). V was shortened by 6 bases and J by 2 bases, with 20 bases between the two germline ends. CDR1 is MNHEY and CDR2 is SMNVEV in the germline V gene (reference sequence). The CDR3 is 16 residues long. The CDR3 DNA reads TGTGCCAGCAGACAAAAGGCTGGACAGTTCACCTACGAGCAGTACTTC. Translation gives CASRQKAGQFTYEQYF.

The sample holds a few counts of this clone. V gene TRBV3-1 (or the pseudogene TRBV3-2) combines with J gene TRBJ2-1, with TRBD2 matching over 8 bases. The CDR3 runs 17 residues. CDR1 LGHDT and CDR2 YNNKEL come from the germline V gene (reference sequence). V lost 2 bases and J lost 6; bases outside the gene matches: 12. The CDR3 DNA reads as TGTGCCAGCAGCCAACAACCGTCTAGCGGGCCCGCCAATGAGCAGTTCTTC. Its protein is CASSQQPSSGPANEQFF.

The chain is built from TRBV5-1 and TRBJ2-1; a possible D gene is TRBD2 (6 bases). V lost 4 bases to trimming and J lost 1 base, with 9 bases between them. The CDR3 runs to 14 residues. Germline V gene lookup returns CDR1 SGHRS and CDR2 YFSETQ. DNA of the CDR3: TGCGCCAGCAGCCCGGGGACTTCCTACAATGAGCAGTTCTTC. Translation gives CASSPGTSYNEQFF.

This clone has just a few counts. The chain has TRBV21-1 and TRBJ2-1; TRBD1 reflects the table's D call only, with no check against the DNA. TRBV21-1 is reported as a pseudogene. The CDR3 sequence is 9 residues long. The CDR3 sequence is CASSKGEFF. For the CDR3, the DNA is TGTGCCAGCAGCAAGGGCGAGTTCTTC.

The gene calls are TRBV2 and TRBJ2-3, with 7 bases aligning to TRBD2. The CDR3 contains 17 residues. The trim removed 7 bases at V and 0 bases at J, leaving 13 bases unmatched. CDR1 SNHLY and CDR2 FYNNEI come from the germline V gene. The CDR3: CASIGLAVWTSTDTQYF. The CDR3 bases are TGTGCCAGCATTGGTCTAGCGGTCTGGACTAGCACAGATACGCAGTATTTT. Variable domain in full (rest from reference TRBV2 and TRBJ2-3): EPEVTQTPSHQVTQMGQEVILRCVPISNHLYFYWYRQILGQKVEFLVSFYNNEISEKSEIFDDQFSVERPDGSNFTLKIRSTKLEDSAMYFCASIGLAVWTSTDTQYFGPGTRLTVL.

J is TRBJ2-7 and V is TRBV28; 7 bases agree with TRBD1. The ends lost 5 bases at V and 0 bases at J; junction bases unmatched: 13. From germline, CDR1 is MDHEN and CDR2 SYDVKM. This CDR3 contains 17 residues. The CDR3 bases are TGTGCCAGCAGTATAAACACCTTGGGACAGATCTCCTACGAGCAGTACTTC. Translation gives CASSINTLGQISYEQYF.

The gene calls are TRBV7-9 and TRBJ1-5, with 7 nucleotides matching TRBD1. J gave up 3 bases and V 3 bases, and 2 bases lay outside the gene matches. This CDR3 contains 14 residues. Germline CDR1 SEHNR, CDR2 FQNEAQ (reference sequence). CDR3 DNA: TGTGCCAGCAGCTTGGGACAGCCCAATCAGCCCCAGCATTTT. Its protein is CASSLGQPNQPQHF.

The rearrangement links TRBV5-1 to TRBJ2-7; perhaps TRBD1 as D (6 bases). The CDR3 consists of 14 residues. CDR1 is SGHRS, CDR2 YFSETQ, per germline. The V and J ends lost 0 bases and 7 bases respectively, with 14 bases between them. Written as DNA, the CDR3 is TGCGCCAGCAGCTTGGTGTGGACAGCTGGGGAGCAGTACTTC. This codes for CASSLVWTAGEQYF.

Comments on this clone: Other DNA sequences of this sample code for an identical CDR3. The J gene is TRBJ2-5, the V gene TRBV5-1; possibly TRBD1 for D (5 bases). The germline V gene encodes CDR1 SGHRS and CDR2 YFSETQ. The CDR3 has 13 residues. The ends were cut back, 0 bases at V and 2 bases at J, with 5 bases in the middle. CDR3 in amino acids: CASSLGQQETQYF. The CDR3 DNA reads TGCGCCAGCAGCTTGGGACAGCAAGAGACCCAGTACTTC.

CDR3 loop: CARGSRASYEQYF. For the CDR3, the DNA is TGTGCCAGAGGGTCCAGGGCATCCTACGAGCAGTACTTC. The chain is built from TRBV5-3 and TRBJ2-7, with D maybe TRBD1 (5 bases). TRBV5-3 is labeled an ORF, and its function is uncertain. The CDR3 has 13 amino acids. V gave up 7 bases and J gave up 1 base, with 12 bases separating them.

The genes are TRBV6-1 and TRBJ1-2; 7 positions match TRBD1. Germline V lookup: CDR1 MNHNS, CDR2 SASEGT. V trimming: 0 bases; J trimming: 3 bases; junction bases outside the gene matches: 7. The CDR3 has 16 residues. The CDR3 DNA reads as TGTGCCAGCAGTGAAGCACTCCGACAGGGTTACTATGGCTACACCTTC. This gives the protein CASSEALRQGYYGYTF.

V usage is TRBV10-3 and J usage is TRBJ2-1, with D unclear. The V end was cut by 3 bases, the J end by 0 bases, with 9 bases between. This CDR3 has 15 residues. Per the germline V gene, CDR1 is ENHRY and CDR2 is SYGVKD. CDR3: CAISESVRSYNEQFF. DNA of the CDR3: TGTGCCATCAGTGAATCGGTACGCTCCTACAATGAGCAGTTCTTC.

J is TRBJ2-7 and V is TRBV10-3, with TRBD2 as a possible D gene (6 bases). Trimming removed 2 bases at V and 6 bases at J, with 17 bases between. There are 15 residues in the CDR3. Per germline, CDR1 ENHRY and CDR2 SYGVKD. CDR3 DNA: TGTGCCATCAGTGAGCCGGGACTCGAGGGCCTCGAGCAGTACTTC. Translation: CAISEPGLEGLEQYF.

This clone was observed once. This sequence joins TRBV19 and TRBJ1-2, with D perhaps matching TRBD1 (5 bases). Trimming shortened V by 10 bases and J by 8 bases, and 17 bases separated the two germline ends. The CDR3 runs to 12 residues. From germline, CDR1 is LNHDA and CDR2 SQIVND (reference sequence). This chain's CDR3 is CATLYGGEGYTF. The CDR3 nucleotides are TGTGCCACTCTTTACGGGGGAGAGGGCTACACCTTC.

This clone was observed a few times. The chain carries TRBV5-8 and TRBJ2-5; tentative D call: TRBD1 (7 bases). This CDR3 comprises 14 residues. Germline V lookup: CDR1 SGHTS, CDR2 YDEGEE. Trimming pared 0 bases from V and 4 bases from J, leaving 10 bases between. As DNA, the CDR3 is TGTGCCAGCAGCTTGGACAGGGGAGGAGAGACCCAGTACTTC. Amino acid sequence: CASSLDRGGETQYF.

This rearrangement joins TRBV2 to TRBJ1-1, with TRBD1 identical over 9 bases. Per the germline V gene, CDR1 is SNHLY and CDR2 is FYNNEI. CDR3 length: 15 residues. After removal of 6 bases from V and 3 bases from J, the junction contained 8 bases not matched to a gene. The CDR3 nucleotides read TGTGCCAGCAGGACTACAGGGGGCAAATACACTGAAGCTTTCTTT. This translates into CASRTTGGKYTEAFF. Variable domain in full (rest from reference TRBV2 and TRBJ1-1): EPEVTQTPSHQVTQMGQEVILRCVPISNHLYFYWYRQILGQKVEFLVSFYNNEISEKSEIFDDQFSVERPDGSNFTLKIRSTKLEDSAMYFCASRTTGGKYTEAFFGQGTRLTVV.

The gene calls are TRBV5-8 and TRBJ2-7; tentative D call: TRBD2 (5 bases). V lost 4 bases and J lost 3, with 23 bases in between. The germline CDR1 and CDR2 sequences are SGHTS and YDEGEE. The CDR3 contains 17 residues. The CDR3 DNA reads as TGTGCCAGCAGCCAAAGCTTAGGAACGGGAATTTACTACGAGCAGTACTTC. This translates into CASSQSLGTGIYYEQYF.

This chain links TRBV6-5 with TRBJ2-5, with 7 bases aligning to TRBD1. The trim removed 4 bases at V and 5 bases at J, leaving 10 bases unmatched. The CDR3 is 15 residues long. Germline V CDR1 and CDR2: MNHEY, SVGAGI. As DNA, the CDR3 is TGTGCCAGCAGTTGGGGACAGAGGCCGGGGGAGACCCAGTACTTC. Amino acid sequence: CASSWGQRPGETQYF.

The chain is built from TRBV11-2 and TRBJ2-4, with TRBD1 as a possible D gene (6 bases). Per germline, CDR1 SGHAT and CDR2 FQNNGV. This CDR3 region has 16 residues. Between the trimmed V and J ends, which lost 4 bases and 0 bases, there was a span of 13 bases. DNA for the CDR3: TGTGCCAGCAGCTCCAGGGGACCCGTAGCCAAAAACATTCAGTACTTC. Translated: CASSSRGPVAKNIQYF.

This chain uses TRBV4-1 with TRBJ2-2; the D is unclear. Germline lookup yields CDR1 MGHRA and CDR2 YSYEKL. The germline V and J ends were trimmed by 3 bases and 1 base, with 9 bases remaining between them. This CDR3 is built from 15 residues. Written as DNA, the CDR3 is TGCGCCAGCAGCCAGTTATTTATGAACACCGGGGAGCTGTTTTTT. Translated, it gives CASSQLFMNTGELFF.

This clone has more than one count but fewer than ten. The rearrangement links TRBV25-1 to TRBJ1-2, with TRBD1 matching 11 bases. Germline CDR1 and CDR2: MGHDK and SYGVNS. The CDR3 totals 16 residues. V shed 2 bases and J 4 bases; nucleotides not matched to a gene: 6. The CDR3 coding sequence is TGTGCCAGCAGTGAACTTGGACAGGGGGCCTTCTATGGCTACACCTTC. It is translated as CASSELGQGAFYGYTF.

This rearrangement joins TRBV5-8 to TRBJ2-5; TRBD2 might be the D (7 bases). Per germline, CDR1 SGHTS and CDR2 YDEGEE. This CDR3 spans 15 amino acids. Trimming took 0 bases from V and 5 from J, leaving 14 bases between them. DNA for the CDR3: TGTGCCAGCAGCTTGGCCGGGGGGCGGGTTGAGACCCAGTACTTC. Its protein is CASSLAGGRVETQYF.

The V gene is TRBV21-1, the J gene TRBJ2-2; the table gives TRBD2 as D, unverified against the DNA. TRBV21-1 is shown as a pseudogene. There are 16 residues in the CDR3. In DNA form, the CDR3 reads TGTGCCAGCAGCAAGGAAACGAGGGGAGGGACCGGGGAGCTGTTTTTT. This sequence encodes CASSKETRGGTGELFF.

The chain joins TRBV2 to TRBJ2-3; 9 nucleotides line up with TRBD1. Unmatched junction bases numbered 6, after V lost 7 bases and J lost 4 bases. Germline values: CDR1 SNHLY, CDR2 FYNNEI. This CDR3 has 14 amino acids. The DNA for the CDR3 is TGTGCCAGCAACCCGGACAGGGGTGCAGATACGCAGTATTTT. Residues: CASNPDRGADTQYF.

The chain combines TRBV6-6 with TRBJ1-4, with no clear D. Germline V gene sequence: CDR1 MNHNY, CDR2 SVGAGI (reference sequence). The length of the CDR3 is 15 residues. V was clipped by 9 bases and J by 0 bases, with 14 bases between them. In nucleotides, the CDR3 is TGTGCCAGTGCGGATGCCCCTCCAACTAATGAAAAACTGTTTTTT. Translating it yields CASADAPPTNEKLFF.